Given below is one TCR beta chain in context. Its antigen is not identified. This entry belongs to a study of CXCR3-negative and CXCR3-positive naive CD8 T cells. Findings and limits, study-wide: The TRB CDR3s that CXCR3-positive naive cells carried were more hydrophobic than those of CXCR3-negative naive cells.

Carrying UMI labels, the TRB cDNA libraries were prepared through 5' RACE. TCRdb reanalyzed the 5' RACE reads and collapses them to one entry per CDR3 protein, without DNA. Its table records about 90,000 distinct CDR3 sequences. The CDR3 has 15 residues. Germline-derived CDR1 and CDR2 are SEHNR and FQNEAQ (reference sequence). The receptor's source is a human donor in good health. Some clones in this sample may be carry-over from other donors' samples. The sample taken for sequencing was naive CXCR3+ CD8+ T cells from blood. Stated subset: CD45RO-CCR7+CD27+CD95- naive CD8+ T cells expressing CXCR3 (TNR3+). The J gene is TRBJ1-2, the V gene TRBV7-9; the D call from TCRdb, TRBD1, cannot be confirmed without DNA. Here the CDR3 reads CASSLGQGGNYGYTF.